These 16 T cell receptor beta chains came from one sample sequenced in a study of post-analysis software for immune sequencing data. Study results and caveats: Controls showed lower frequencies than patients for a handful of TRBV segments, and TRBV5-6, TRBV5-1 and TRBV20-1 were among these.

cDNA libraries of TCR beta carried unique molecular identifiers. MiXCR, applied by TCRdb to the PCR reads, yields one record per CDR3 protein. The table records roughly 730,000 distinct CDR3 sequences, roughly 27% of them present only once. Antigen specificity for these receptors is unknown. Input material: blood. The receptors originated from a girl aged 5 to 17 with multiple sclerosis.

The CDR3: CASSLFARGNQPQHF. CDR3 sequence (DNA): TGTGCCAGCAGTTTATTCGCCAGGGGGAATCAGCCCCAGCATTTT. The V gene is TRBV27, the J gene TRBJ1-5, with TRBD1 matching 7 bases. The germline V gene encodes CDR1 MNHEY and CDR2 SMNVEV (reference sequence). V lost 1 base, J lost 4 bases, and 4 bases stayed unmatched. The length of the CDR3 is 15 residues.

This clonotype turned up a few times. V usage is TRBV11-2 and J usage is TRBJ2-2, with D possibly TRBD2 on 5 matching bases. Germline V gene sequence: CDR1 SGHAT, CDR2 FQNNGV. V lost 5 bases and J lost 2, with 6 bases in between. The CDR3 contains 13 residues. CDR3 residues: CASSRGNTGELFF. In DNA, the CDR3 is TGTGCCAGCAGCCGGGGTAACACCGGGGAGCTGTTTTTT.

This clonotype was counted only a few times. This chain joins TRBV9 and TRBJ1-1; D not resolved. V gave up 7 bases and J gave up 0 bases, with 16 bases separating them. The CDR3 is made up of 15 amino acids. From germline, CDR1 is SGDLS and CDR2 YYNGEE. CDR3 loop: CASHEGGSMNTEAFF. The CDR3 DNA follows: TGTGCCAGCCACGAGGGCGGTTCCATGAACACTGAAGCTTTCTTT.

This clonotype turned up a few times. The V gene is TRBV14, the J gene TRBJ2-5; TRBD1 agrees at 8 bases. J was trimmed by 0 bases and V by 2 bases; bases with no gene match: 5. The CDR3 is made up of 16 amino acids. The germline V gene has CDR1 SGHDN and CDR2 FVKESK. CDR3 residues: CASSQWDRRYQETQYF. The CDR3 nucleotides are TGTGCCAGCAGCCAATGGGACAGGCGGTACCAAGAGACCCAGTACTTC.

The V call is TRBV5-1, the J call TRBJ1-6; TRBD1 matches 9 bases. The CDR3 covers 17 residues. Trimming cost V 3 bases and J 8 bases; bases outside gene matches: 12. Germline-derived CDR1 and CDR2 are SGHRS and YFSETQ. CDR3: CASSSSLGTGSHSPLHF. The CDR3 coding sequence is TGCGCCAGCAGCTCGTCTCTTGGGACAGGGAGCCATTCACCCCTCCACTTT.

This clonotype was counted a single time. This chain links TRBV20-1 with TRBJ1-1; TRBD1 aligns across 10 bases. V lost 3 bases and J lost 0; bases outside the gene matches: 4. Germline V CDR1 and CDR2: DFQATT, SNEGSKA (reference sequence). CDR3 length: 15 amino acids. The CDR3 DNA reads TGCAGTGCTAGTGGGACAGGGGCCCTGAACACTGAAGCTTTCTTT. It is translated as CSASGTGALNTEAFF.

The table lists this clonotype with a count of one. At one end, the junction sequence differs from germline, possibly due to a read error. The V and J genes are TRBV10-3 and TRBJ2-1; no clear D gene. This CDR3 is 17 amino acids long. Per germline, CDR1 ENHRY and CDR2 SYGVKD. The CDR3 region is CAVSSDRVGIAYNEQFF. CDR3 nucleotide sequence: TGTGCCGTCAGCTCAGACCGAGTCGGTATCGCGTACAATGAGCAGTTCTTC.

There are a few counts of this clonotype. CDR3 in DNA: TGCGCCAGCAGCCTTGGGACAGGATATAATTCACCCCTCCACTTT. As protein: CASSLGTGYNSPLHF. The rearrangement links TRBV5-1 to TRBJ1-6, with 8 bases aligning to TRBD1. J was trimmed by 4 bases and V by 4 bases; bases with no gene match: 4. Germline V lookup: CDR1 SGHRS, CDR2 YFSETQ. The length of the CDR3 is 15 residues. The full variable domain, with the rest looked up from reference TRBV5-1 and TRBJ1-6, is KAGVTQTPRYLIKTRGQQVTLSCSPISGHRSVSWYQQTPGQGLQFLFEYFSETQRNKGNFPGRFSGRQFSNSRSEMNVSTLELGDSALYLCASSLGTGYNSPLHFGNGTRLTVT.

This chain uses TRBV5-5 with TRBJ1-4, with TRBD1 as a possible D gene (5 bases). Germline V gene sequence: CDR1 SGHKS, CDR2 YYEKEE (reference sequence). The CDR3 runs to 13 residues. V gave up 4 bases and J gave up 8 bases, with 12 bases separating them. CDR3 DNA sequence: TGTGCCAGCAGCCTGGGGGTAAGGGAAAAACTGTTTTTT. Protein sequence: CASSLGVREKLFF.

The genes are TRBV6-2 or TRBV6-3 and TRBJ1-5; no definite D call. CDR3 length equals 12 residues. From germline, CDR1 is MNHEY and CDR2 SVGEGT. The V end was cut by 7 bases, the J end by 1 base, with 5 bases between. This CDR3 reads CASKHSNQPQHF. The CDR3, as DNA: TGTGCCAGCAAGCACAGCAATCAGCCCCAGCATTTT.

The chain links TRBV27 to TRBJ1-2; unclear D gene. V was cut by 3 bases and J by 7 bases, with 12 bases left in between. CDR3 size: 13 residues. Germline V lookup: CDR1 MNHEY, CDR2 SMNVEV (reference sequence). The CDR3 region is CASSFTSFGGYTF. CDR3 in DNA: TGTGCCAGCAGTTTCACAAGCTTCGGTGGCTACACCTTC.

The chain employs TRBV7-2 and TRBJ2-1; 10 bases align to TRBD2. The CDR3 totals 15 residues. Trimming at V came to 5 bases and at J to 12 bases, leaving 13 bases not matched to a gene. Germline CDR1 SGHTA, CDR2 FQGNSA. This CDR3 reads CASSPVSGGVHGQFF. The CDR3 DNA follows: TGTGCCAGCAGCCCCGTAAGCGGGGGGGTTCATGGGCAGTTCTTC.

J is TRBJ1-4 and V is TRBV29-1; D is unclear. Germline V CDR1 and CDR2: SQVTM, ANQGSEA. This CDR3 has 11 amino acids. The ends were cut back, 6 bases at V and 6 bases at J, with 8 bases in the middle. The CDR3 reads CSVATDEKLFF. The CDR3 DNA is TGCAGCGTAGCTACGGATGAAAAACTGTTTTTT.

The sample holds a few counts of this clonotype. The CDR3 DNA is TGCAGCGTTGATCCCGGGAGGACTCACCCCGGCCAGTACTTC. Amino acid sequence: CSVDPGRTHPGQYF. The gene calls are TRBV29-1 and TRBJ2-5, with 7 bases that match TRBD2. Germline CDR1 is SQVTM and CDR2 is ANQGSEA. V trimming: 3 bases; J trimming: 10 bases; junction bases outside the gene matches: 14. CDR3 size: 14 residues.

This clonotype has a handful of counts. CDR3 sequence (DNA): TGTGCCAGCAGCTTAGTAGCCGGGATGAACACTGAAGCTTTCTTT. Its translation: CASSLVAGMNTEAFF. The V gene is TRBV7-9, the J gene TRBJ1-1; D uncertain. Deletions cut 1 base from V and 0 bases from J, with 9 bases between. Germline CDR1 and CDR2: SEHNR and FQNEAQ (reference sequence). The length of the CDR3 is 15 residues.

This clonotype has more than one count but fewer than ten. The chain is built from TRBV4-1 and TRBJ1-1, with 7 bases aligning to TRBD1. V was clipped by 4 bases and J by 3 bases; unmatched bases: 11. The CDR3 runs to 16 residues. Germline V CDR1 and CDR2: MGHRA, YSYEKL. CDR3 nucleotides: TGCGCCAGCAGCCTAGAGCCGACAGGGCGGGACACTGAAGCTTTCTTT. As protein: CASSLEPTGRDTEAFF.